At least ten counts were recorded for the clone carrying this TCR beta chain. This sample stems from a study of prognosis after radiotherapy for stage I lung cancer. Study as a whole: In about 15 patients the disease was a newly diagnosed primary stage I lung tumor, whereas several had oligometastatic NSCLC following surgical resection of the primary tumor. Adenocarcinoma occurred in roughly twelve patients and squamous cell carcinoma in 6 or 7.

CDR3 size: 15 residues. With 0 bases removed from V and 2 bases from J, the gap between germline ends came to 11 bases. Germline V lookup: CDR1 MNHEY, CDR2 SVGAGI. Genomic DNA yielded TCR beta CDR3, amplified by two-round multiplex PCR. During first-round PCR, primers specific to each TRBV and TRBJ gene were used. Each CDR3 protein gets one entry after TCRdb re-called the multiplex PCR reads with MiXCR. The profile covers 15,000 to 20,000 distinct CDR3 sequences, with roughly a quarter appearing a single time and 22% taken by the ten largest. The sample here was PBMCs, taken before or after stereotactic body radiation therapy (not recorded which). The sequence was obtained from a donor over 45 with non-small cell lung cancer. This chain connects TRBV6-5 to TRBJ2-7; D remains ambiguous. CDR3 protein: CASSYSQARTYEQYF. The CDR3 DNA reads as TGTGCCAGCAGTTACTCCCAGGCGCGAACCTACGAGCAGTACTTC.